Sequencing of this T cell receptor (beta chain) was carried out in a study of OX40 agonist ivuxolimab in advanced cancers. For the study at large: The eligibility criteria allowed prior anti-PD-1, anti-PD-L1 or anti-CTLA-4 therapy, and 30% to 40% had some.

The junction had 0 bases not matched to a gene; V was cut back by 0 bases and J by 6 bases. From germline, CDR1 is MNHEY and CDR2 SVGAGI. CDR3 length: 16 residues. Sampling of blood occurred at baseline, cycle 4 day 1, and cycle 7 day 1. The protocol was immunoSEQ multiplex PCR, while the TCRdb copy is restricted to in-frame clones and leaves out a portion. Of some 64,000 clones in the sample, 75% to 95% were seen once. This material consisted of CD4+ or CD8+ T cells sorted from blood, taken in a trial of the OX40 agonist ivuxolimab. This rearrangement joins TRBV6-5 to TRBJ2-3, with 16 bases matching TRBD2. The source of this sequence is an adult with an advanced solid tumor such as melanoma, head and neck, liver or kidney cancer. The CDR3 spells CASSYSGLAGGDTQYF. As DNA, the CDR3 is TGTGCCAGCAGTTACTCGGGACTAGCGGGAGGGGATACGCAGTATTTT.